The source of this T cell receptor (beta chain) is a study of neurological immune-mediated disorders. TCRdb redid the calling of the 5' RACE reads with MiXCR, one entry per CDR3 protein. The sample has roughly 89,000 distinct CDR3 sequences; just over 2.5% are singletons. This clonotype showed up many times. CDR1 and CDR2 (germline): MDHEN, SYDVKM. V was pared by 4 bases and J by 9 bases, with 21 bases of the junction left unmatched. This CDR3 has 19 residues. The source material was PBMCs. The V gene is TRBV28, the J gene TRBJ2-1; 10 nucleotides line up with TRBD2. This receptor was taken from a young woman with multiple sclerosis. CDR3 bases: TGTGCCAGCAGTTCGGTTGGCCCCTCTAGCGGGAGAATTACCGGTGAGCAGTTCTTC. This translates into CASSSVGPSSGRITGEQFF. The variable domain in full, completed from reference TRBV28 and TRBJ2-1, reads DVKVTQSSRYLVKRTGEKVFLECVQDMDHENMFWYRQDPGLGLRLIYFSYDVKMKEKGDIPEGYSVSREKKERFSLILESASTNQTSMYLCASSSVGPSSGRITGEQFFGPGTRLTVL.